One and the same sample provided the 32 T cell receptor beta chains below, sequenced in a study of cytomegalovirus exposure and HLA in healthy donors. PCR used 60 Vbeta primers and 13 Jbeta primers. Method: immunoSEQ multiplex PCR; TCRdb's copy keeps in-frame clones and lacks some. The sample holds around 130,000 clones; over 75% are singletons and the top ten take approximately 5%. Specimen: PBMCs. Receptors originate from a man aged 25-45 years in good health and CMV-seronegative.

The chain carries TRBV9 and TRBJ2-7; D may be TRBD2 (6 bases). V shed 1 base and J shed 7 bases, with 18 bases lying between them. This CDR3 comprises 15 residues. CDR1 SGDLS and CDR2 YYNGEE come from the germline V gene. The CDR3 DNA follows: TGTGCCAGCAGCGTAAGTGCGGGAAACGTGTATGAGCAGTACTTC. Translation gives CASSVSAGNVYEQYF. Full variable domain (rest looked up from reference TRBV9 and TRBJ2-7): DSGVTQTPKHLITATGQRVTLRCSPRSGDLSVYWYQQSLDQGLQFLIQYYNGEERAKGNILERFSAQQFPDLHSELNLSSLELGDSALYFCASSVSAGNVYEQYFGPGTRLTVT.

This sequence joins TRBV7-8 and TRBJ2-5; maybe TRBD1 (5 bases). V lost 6 bases and J 5 bases, leaving 13 bases between the germline ends. CDR1 is SGHVS and CDR2 is FQNEAQ in the germline V gene. The CDR3 is 13 residues long. The CDR3 DNA sequence: TGTGCCAGCAGAAACAGGAATTTGGAGACCCAGTACTTC. It yields the protein CASRNRNLETQYF.

By its share, this clone is medium-sized. The chain is built from TRBV4-2 and TRBJ2-7; TRBD2 aligns across 15 bases. The germline V gene encodes CDR1 LGHNA and CDR2 YNFKEQ. Germline trimming cut 0 bases from V and 4 bases from J; bases unmatched to any gene: 1. This CDR3 is 16 amino acids long. The CDR3 region has the DNA TGTGCCAGCAGCCAAGATGGGACTAGCGGGGGGTACGAGCAGTACTTC. This encodes CASSQDGTSGGYEQYF.

The rearrangement joins TRBV4-2 to TRBJ2-7; D uncertain. Trimming cost V 0 bases and J 0 bases, with 9 bases left between them. The germline V gene has CDR1 LGHNA and CDR2 YNFKEQ. The CDR3 has 15 residues. CDR3 protein: CASSQDMSSSYEQYF. The CDR3 nucleotides read TGTGCCAGCAGCCAAGATATGAGTAGCTCCTACGAGCAGTACTTC.

J is TRBJ2-7 and V is TRBV9; D unclear. The V and J ends lost 0 bases and 3 bases respectively, with 13 bases between them. The CDR3 spans 15 residues. Germline assignment: CDR1 SGDLS and CDR2 YYNGEE. The CDR3 nucleotides are TGTGCCAGCAGCGTAGGTCAGAATACCATCTACGAGCAGTACTTC. Translated, it gives CASSVGQNTIYEQYF.

The chain uses TRBV19 and TRBJ1-5; D may be TRBD1 (5 bases). This CDR3 has 13 amino acids. Trimming took 8 bases from V and 1 from J, leaving 9 bases between them. Germline V gives CDR1 LNHDA, CDR2 SQIVND (reference sequence). The chain's CDR3 is CASGDRSNQPQHF. The CDR3 bases are TGTGCCAGTGGAGACAGAAGCAATCAGCCCCAGCATTTT.

The rearrangement links TRBV4-3 to TRBJ2-1; 8 bases fit TRBD1. Germline-derived CDR1 and CDR2 are LGHNA and YSLEER. The junction had 8 bases not matched to a gene; V was cut back by 3 bases and J by 4 bases. The CDR3 is made up of 16 amino acids. The CDR3 here is CASSQDRVAGYNEQFF. The DNA of the CDR3 is TGCGCCAGCAGCCAGGACAGGGTCGCGGGGTACAATGAGCAGTTCTTC.

This chain uses TRBV6-1 with TRBJ2-4; D unclear. CDR3 length: 15 amino acids. V was clipped by 7 bases and J by 0 bases, with 13 bases between them. Germline values: CDR1 MNHNS, CDR2 SASEGT. The CDR3 bases are TGTGCCAGCATGTGGTCAGGATTAGCCAAAAACATTCAGTACTTC. Translating gives CASMWSGLAKNIQYF.

This chain joins TRBV5-4 and TRBJ2-5; 8 bases line up with TRBD1. The CDR3 consists of 15 residues. Per the germline V gene, CDR1 is SGHNT and CDR2 is YYREEE (reference sequence). The ends lost 3 bases at V and 1 base at J; junction bases unmatched: 5. CDR3 DNA: TGTGCCAGCAGCTCATATGGACAGGGCCAAGAGACCCAGTACTTC. As protein: CASSSYGQGQETQYF.

This clone is medium-sized. The rearrangement joins TRBV28 to TRBJ2-7; a weak D match, TRBD1 (5 bases). The CDR3 totals 14 residues. Germline lookup yields CDR1 MDHEN and CDR2 SYDVKM. V shed 10 bases and J shed 6 bases, with 22 bases lying between them. This CDR3 reads CATGKLRLPLEQYF. The CDR3, as DNA: TGTGCCACAGGGAAACTCCGTCTGCCCCTCGAGCAGTACTTC.

This clone has a single count. The chain uses TRBV2 and TRBJ1-2; 8 bases are shared with TRBD1. With V trimmed by 2 bases and J by 7 bases, 6 bases remained unmatched. Germline V gene lookup returns CDR1 SNHLY and CDR2 FYNNEI. The CDR3 is 14 amino acids. The CDR3 sequence is CASSETRTGFGYTF. The DNA for the CDR3 is TGTGCCAGCAGTGAAACGAGGACAGGGTTTGGCTACACCTTC.

This sequence joins TRBV6-1 and TRBJ1-1, with D tentatively TRBD1 (5 bases). Germline CDR1 and CDR2: MNHNS and SASEGT. The CDR3 is 14 amino acids. The V end lost 3 bases, the J end lost 2 bases, and 10 bases lay between the germline ends. CDR3 loop: CASSEGGVNTEAFF. CDR3 DNA sequence: TGTGCCAGCAGTGAGGGAGGGGTCAACACTGAAGCTTTCTTT.

The V and J genes are TRBV13 and TRBJ2-5; possibly TRBD2 for D (6 bases). Trimming stripped 3 bases from V and 5 bases from J, with 19 bases between. Germline CDR1 reads PRHDT; CDR2 reads FYEKMQ (reference sequence). CDR3 size: 16 residues. CDR3 loop: CASSFRQGRGGETQYF. The CDR3 DNA sequence: TGTGCCAGCAGCTTCCGTCAGGGCCGGGGAGGTGAGACCCAGTACTTC. Full variable domain (missing parts from reference TRBV13 and TRBJ2-5): AAGVIQSPRHLIKEKRETATLKCYPIPRHDTVYWYQQGPGQDPQFLISFYEKMQSDKGSIPDRFSAQQFSDYHSELNMSSLELGDSALYFCASSFRQGRGGETQYFGPGTRLLVL.

The CDR3 DNA reads TGTGCCAGCAGTGATACCGCAGGGGGAAGAGTCTACGAGCAGTACTTC. This codes for CASSDTAGGRVYEQYF. This chain connects TRBV9 to TRBJ2-7; 7 bases line up with TRBD1. The CDR3 loop spans 16 amino acids. Losses at the gene ends were 5 bases for V and 3 bases for J; bases not matched to a gene: 14. Germline CDR1 reads SGDLS; CDR2 reads YYNGEE.

This chain uses TRBV4-3 with TRBJ2-5, with D unclear. The CDR3 is made up of 14 amino acids. The V and J ends lost 0 bases and 4 bases respectively, with 9 bases between them. The germline V gene encodes CDR1 LGHNA and CDR2 YSLEER. This CDR3 reads CASSQELLAETQYF. CDR3 coding DNA: TGCGCCAGCAGCCAAGAACTTTTAGCAGAGACCCAGTACTTC.

This chain links TRBV7-3 with TRBJ2-7; D ambiguous. Trimming left V 3 bases short and J 1 base short, with 16 bases between. This CDR3 spans 16 amino acids. The germline CDR1 and CDR2 sequences are SGHTA and FQGTGA. CDR3 residues: CASSLNRVGDSYEQYF. Written as DNA, the CDR3 is TGTGCCAGCAGCTTGAATCGGGTCGGCGATTCCTACGAGCAGTACTTC.

This rearrangement joins TRBV7-8 to TRBJ2-3; the D is unclear. V lost 1 base to trimming and J lost 2 bases, with 4 bases between them. This CDR3 is 13 amino acids long. CDR1 and CDR2 (germline): SGHVS, FQNEAQ. The CDR3 region has the DNA TGTGCCAGCAGCTTAGGCTACACAGATACGCAGTATTTT. Amino acid sequence: CASSLGYTDTQYF.

This clone was observed once. The chain employs TRBV7-9 and TRBJ2-5; D may be TRBD1 (6 bases). The CDR3 runs 17 residues. Looked up from germline, CDR1 is SEHNR and CDR2 is FQNEAQ (reference sequence). Between the trimmed V and J ends, which lost 4 bases and 5 bases, there was a span of 23 bases. The CDR3 DNA follows: TGTGCCAGCAGCTGGGCAGGGGCCCAACCCATGTCGGAGACCCAGTACTTC. This gives the protein CASSWAGAQPMSETQYF.

The genes are TRBV19 and TRBJ2-2; no reliable D call. CDR3 size: 15 residues. V was pared by 4 bases and J by 0 bases, with 9 bases between. CDR1 and CDR2 from the germline V gene are LNHDA and SQIVND (reference sequence). The chain's CDR3 is CASSTGDSNTGELFF. The CDR3 DNA reads TGTGCCAGTAGTACCGGAGATTCGAACACCGGGGAGCTGTTTTTT.

The chain links TRBV5-1 to TRBJ2-1, with TRBD1 matching 8 bases. After removal of 7 bases from V and 0 bases from J, the junction contained 3 bases not matched to a gene. Germline CDR1 reads SGHRS; CDR2 reads YFSETQ. The CDR3 has 14 amino acids. CDR3 in amino acids: CASSTGDSYNEQFF. CDR3 bases: TGCGCCAGCTCGACAGGGGACTCCTACAATGAGCAGTTCTTC.

In its sample, this clone was seen once. The V gene is TRBV27, the J gene TRBJ2-7, with TRBD1 matching 7 bases. V trimming: 6 bases; J trimming: 3 bases; junction bases outside the gene matches: 8. The CDR3 sequence is 14 residues long. Germline V gene lookup returns CDR1 MNHEY and CDR2 SMNVEV (reference sequence). CDR3 amino acids: CASSPRPGGYEQYF. The CDR3 region has the DNA TGTGCCAGCAGCCCCCGGCCAGGGGGCTACGAGCAGTACTTC.

The genes are TRBV5-1 and TRBJ1-1; D remains ambiguous. Germline CDR1 is SGHRS and CDR2 is YFSETQ. This CDR3 contains 15 residues. The germline V and J ends were trimmed by 1 base and 4 bases, with 14 bases remaining between them. The CDR3 coding sequence is TGCGCCAGCAGCTTGAGTAGTGGAGCCGGCACTGAAGCTTTCTTT. It is translated as CASSLSSGAGTEAFF.

Here the CDR3 DNA reads TGTGCCAGCAGCCCTTTTCAGGGGGATCAGCCCCAGCATTTT. This translates into CASSPFQGDQPQHF. The rearrangement links TRBV7-2 to TRBJ1-5; the match to TRBD1 covers 7 bases. V trimming: 5 bases; J trimming: 5 bases; junction bases outside the gene matches: 6. The CDR3 spans 14 residues. Germline CDR1 reads SGHTA; CDR2 reads FQGNSA.

This clone came up once. The V gene is TRBV19, the J gene TRBJ1-5, with unresolved D. Germline V lookup: CDR1 LNHDA, CDR2 SQIVND (reference sequence). V lost 5 bases to trimming and J lost 3 bases, with 11 bases between them. The CDR3 is 14 amino acids. The CDR3 DNA follows: TGTGCCAGTAGTCCCCGCGGGGACAATCAGCCCCAGCATTTT. It specifies CASSPRGDNQPQHF.

The gene calls are TRBV10-3 and TRBJ2-1; 11 bases fit TRBD2. This CDR3 has 15 residues. Looked up from germline, CDR1 is ENHRY and CDR2 is SYGVKD. With V trimmed by 3 bases and J by 4 bases, 2 bases remained unmatched. The CDR3 region is CAISDASGGYNEQFF. In DNA form, the CDR3 reads TGTGCCATCAGTGATGCTAGCGGGGGGTACAATGAGCAGTTCTTC.

A note on this clone: The same CDR3 arises from other DNA sequences in this sample as well. The chain is built from TRBV10-1 and TRBJ1-2; 8 bases align to TRBD1. CDR1 is WNHNN, CDR2 SYGVQD, per germline (reference sequence). The CDR3 extends over 14 amino acids. V was clipped by 4 bases and J by 8 bases; unmatched bases: 9. The CDR3 DNA is TGCGCCAGCAGTGCCAGAGACAGGGGCTACGGCTACACCTTC. Amino acids: CASSARDRGYGYTF.

The V gene is TRBV11-2, the J gene TRBJ1-2; TRBD1 matches 9 bases. The CDR3 loop spans 14 amino acids. Germline CDR1 SGHAT, CDR2 FQNNGV. The J segment lost 3 bases and the V segment lost 6 bases, leaving 5 bases of the junction unmatched. The CDR3 DNA sequence: TGTGCCAGCAGGGAACAGGGGGCTGACTATGGCTACACCTTC. It encodes CASREQGADYGYTF.

The CDR3 DNA is TGCGCCAGCAGCTCACAGGGTGGATATGGAAACACCATATATTTT. Its protein product is CASSSQGGYGNTIYF. This chain joins TRBV5-1 and TRBJ1-3, with a tentative D call TRBD1 (6 bases). The CDR3 is 15 residues long. The V gene lost 3 bases and the J gene lost 3 bases, with 13 bases spanning the gap. Germline values: CDR1 SGHRS, CDR2 YFSETQ.

With respect to this clone: Other DNA sequences from this sample encode an identical CDR3 as well. The V call is TRBV6-5, the J call TRBJ2-7; no definite D call. The V gene lost 4 bases and the J gene lost 3 bases, with 4 bases spanning the gap. The CDR3 has 11 residues. Germline-derived CDR1 and CDR2 are MNHEY and SVGAGI. The CDR3 spells CASSSFYEQYF. Here the CDR3 DNA reads TGTGCCAGCAGTTCCTTCTACGAGCAGTACTTC.

The chain is built from TRBV2 and TRBJ1-2, with 10 bases fitting TRBD1. Looked up from germline, CDR1 is SNHLY and CDR2 is FYNNEI. This CDR3 is built from 19 residues. With 4 bases clipped from V and 6 bases from J, the junction kept 20 bases outside the gene matches. Here the CDR3 reads CASSGGIGTGDPWVHGYTF. The CDR3 bases are TGTGCCAGCAGTGGTGGGATCGGGACAGGGGACCCGTGGGTTCATGGCTACACCTTC.

This chain connects TRBV18 to TRBJ1-2; TRBD1 is a possible D gene (5 bases). This CDR3 comprises 13 residues. Germline V gene sequence: CDR1 KGHSH, CDR2 LQKENI. Trimming took off 3 bases at V and 4 bases at J, with 9 bases between the two ends. As DNA, the CDR3 is TGTGCCAGCTCACCGCAGGGTGTCTATGGCTACACCTTC. It specifies CASSPQGVYGYTF. Together with reference TRBV18 and TRBJ1-2, the CDR3 gives the full variable domain: NAGVMQNPRHLVRRRGQEARLRCSPMKGHSHVYWYRQLPEEGLKFMVYLQKENIIDESGMPKERFSAEFPKEGPSILRIQQVVRGDSAAYFCASSPQGVYGYTFGSGTRLTVV.

This clone was detected only a few times. The genes are TRBV6-4 and TRBJ2-2; D is ambiguous. The CDR3 length is 13 residues. V was pared by 2 bases and J by 2 bases, with 3 bases between. The germline V gene encodes CDR1 MRHNA and CDR2 SNTAGT. The CDR3 reads CASSDTNTGELFF. The CDR3 bases are TGTGCCAGCAGTGACACAAACACCGGGGAGCTGTTTTTT.